The 32 T cell receptor beta chains listed next were all sequenced from one sample in a study of blood T cells in healthy people across ages. Primed by a sample-barcoded 5' primer and a J-beta primer mix, a second PCR proceeded for about 7 to 11 cycles. TCRdb reanalysed the 5' RACE reads using MiXCR and keeps one entry per CDR3 protein. Altogether fewer than 1 million distinct CDR3 sequences are present, approximately 44% being singletons, with the ten largest covering about 21%. The sequenced sample was blood. Receptors originate from a man aged 60 to 75 in good health.

This chain's CDR3 is CASKQGAHNSPLHF. CDR3 nucleotide sequence: TGCGCCAGCAAACAGGGGGCCCATAATTCACCCCTCCACTTT. The genes are TRBV4-1 and TRBJ1-6; 9 positions agree with TRBD1. The CDR3 loop spans 14 amino acids. The germline gives CDR1 MGHRA, CDR2 YSYEKL. V lost 7 bases and J lost 5; bases outside the gene matches: 3.

The genes are TRBV6-2 or TRBV6-3 and TRBJ1-1; TRBD1 matches 10 bases. This CDR3 comprises 15 residues. Germline V CDR1 and CDR2: MNHEY, SVGEGT. The J segment lost 1 base and the V segment lost 7 bases, leaving 6 bases of the junction unmatched. The CDR3 DNA reads TGTGCCAGCAACGGACAGGGGGGGGAGAACACTGAAGCTTTCTTT. Translation gives CASNGQGGENTEAFF.

This clonotype appeared a few times. The junction departs from germline at one end; a sequencing error may be responsible. The chain employs TRBV27 and TRBJ1-2, with no clear D. CDR1 is MNHEY, CDR2 SMNVEV, per germline (reference sequence). CDR3 length: 14 residues. DNA of the CDR3: TGTGCCAGCAGCTTATCTTGGGGAAGCTATGGCTACACCTTC. It encodes CASSLSWGSYGYTF.

V and J are TRBV30 and TRBJ1-1; 8 positions match TRBD1. Looked up from germline, CDR1 is GTSNPN and CDR2 is SVGIG (reference sequence). This CDR3 region has 15 residues. V shed 2 bases and J 5 bases; nucleotides not matched to a gene: 10. Written as DNA, the CDR3 is TGTGCCTGGAGTCGTACCCTAACAGGGGGAACTGAAGCTTTCTTT. Residues: CAWSRTLTGGTEAFF.

The chain has TRBV6-5 and TRBJ2-5, with D possibly being TRBD1 (5 bases). In germline, CDR1 is MNHEY, CDR2 SVGAGI. The CDR3 is 14 residues long. The V and J ends lost 5 bases and 1 base respectively, with 11 bases between them. This chain's CDR3 is CASSTSTAQETQYF. The CDR3, as DNA: TGTGCCAGCAGTACATCGACAGCCCAAGAGACCCAGTACTTC.

This clonotype has at least ten counts. V and J are TRBV5-5 and TRBJ2-3, with D unresolved. Germline CDR1 reads SGHKS; CDR2 reads YYEKEE (reference sequence). Trimming took 1 base from V and 2 from J, leaving 5 bases between them. The CDR3 has 13 amino acids. The CDR3 sequence is CASSLSTTDTQYF. CDR3 in DNA: TGTGCCAGCAGCTTGTCGACCACAGATACGCAGTATTTT.

The rearrangement links TRBV2 to TRBJ1-1; TRBD1 aligns across 7 bases. Per the germline V gene, CDR1 is SNHLY and CDR2 is FYNNEI. The CDR3 sequence is 13 residues long. With V trimmed by 10 bases and J by 4 bases, 9 bases remained unmatched. This CDR3 is CANRPTGSTEAFF. In DNA, the CDR3 is TGTGCCAACAGACCGACAGGGAGCACTGAAGCTTTCTTT.

The chain carries TRBV20-1 and TRBJ2-3; 9 bases are shared with TRBD2. Trimming took 3 bases from V and 5 from J; bases not matched to a gene: 9. This CDR3 has 15 residues. Per germline, CDR1 DFQATT and CDR2 SNEGSKA (reference sequence). CDR3 DNA: TGCAGTGCTAGGCGGCGGGGGGGCCTGGTAGATACGCAGTATTTT. Translation gives CSARRRGGLVDTQYF.

The sample holds a few counts of this clonotype. The V gene is TRBV12-3 or TRBV12-4, the J gene TRBJ2-1, with D perhaps TRBD2 (6 bases). V was cut by 6 bases and J by 7 bases, with 10 bases left in between. This CDR3 has 12 residues. The chain's CDR3 is CASSRERNEQFF. In nucleotides, the CDR3 is TGTGCCAGCAGCCGGGAGCGTAATGAGCAGTTCTTC.

A few counts support this clonotype. V and J are TRBV6-6 and TRBJ1-2, with 10 bases identical to TRBD1. The V gene's germline CDR1 is MNHNY and CDR2 SVGAGI (reference sequence). The CDR3 runs 16 residues. Losses at the gene ends were 6 bases for V and 6 bases for J; bases not matched to a gene: 13. CDR3 protein: CASRPLDRGRGNGYTF. The CDR3 DNA reads as TGTGCCAGCAGACCCCTCGACAGGGGGCGAGGGAATGGCTACACCTTC.

The chain recombines TRBV9 with TRBJ1-1; D is unresolved. Germline V gives CDR1 SGDLS, CDR2 YYNGEE. The CDR3 extends over 15 amino acids. Trimming took 4 bases from V and 6 from J, leaving 19 bases between them. CDR3 sequence (DNA): TGTGCCAGCAGCTCCATCTCGGGATGGTCTGCTGAAGCTTTCTTT. As protein: CASSSISGWSAEAFF.

The chain joins TRBV13 to TRBJ2-2; TRBD1 might be the D (6 bases). The V gene's germline CDR1 is PRHDT and CDR2 FYEKMQ (reference sequence). The V and J ends lost 5 bases and 4 bases respectively, with 8 bases between them. The CDR3 sequence is 13 residues long. The CDR3 bases are TGTGCCAGCAGCACAGGGATCACCGGGGAGCTGTTTTTT. Residues: CASSTGITGELFF.

This chain's CDR3 is CASSLGAHNSPLHF. Here the CDR3 DNA reads TGTGCCAGCAGCTTGGGGGCGCATAATTCACCCCTCCACTTT. The chain has TRBV5-5 and TRBJ1-6; no firm D call. Between the trimmed V and J ends, which lost 0 bases and 5 bases, there was a span of 6 bases. The CDR3 loop spans 14 amino acids. CDR1 and CDR2 (germline): SGHKS, YYEKEE (reference sequence).

This clonotype showed up just a few times. The chain combines TRBV7-6 with TRBJ2-7; 7 bases line up with TRBD1. The CDR3 length is 16 residues. Germline loops: CDR1 SGHVS, CDR2 FNYEAQ. V dropped 5 bases and J dropped 2; count of bases not matched to a gene: 12. The CDR3 sequence: CASSLTDRSLTYEQYF. Written as DNA, the CDR3 is TGTGCCAGCAGCCTGACGGACAGGAGCCTTACCTACGAGCAGTACTTC.

V gene TRBV3-1 combines with J gene TRBJ2-5; D remains ambiguous. Trimming removed 0 bases from V and 1 base from J, with 15 bases in between. The CDR3 has 17 residues. Germline V lookup: CDR1 LGHDT, CDR2 YNNKEL (reference sequence). This CDR3 reads CASSQDPIGALQETQYF. The CDR3 DNA sequence: TGTGCCAGCAGCCAAGATCCCATCGGAGCACTCCAAGAGACCCAGTACTTC.

J is TRBJ2-1 and V is TRBV6-2 or TRBV6-3; D might be TRBD1 (6 bases). The CDR3 runs 14 residues. The germline CDR1 and CDR2 sequences are MNHEY and SVGEGT. Trimming took 7 bases from V and 4 from J, leaving 14 bases between them. The CDR3 DNA reads as TGTGCCAGCACTATACAGGGCGCGTACAATGAGCAGTTCTTC. This codes for CASTIQGAYNEQFF.

This clonotype has more than one count but fewer than ten. The genes are TRBV7-9 and TRBJ2-7; D is unclear. V shed 5 bases and J shed 7 bases, with 18 bases lying between them. The CDR3 has 14 residues. CDR1 and CDR2 from the germline V gene are SEHNR and FQNEAQ (reference sequence). This CDR3 reads CASSPQPSSGEQYF. Here the CDR3 DNA reads TGTGCCAGCAGCCCTCAACCCTCCTCTGGGGAGCAGTACTTC.

V and J are TRBV6-2 or TRBV6-3 and TRBJ2-3; 7 bases align to TRBD1. Germline V gene lookup returns CDR1 MNHEY and CDR2 SVGEGT. V shed 6 bases and J 2 bases; nucleotides not matched to a gene: 17. This CDR3 contains 18 residues. CDR3 loop: CASRTRMMRQGFTDTQYF. In DNA form, the CDR3 reads TGTGCCAGCAGAACCCGCATGATGAGACAGGGATTCACAGATACGCAGTATTTT.

This clonotype occurred a few times. The rearrangement links TRBV5-5 to TRBJ2-1; 10 bases are a match to TRBD2. The CDR3 covers 16 residues. With V trimmed by 0 bases and J by 8 bases, 8 bases remained unmatched. The germline CDR1 and CDR2 sequences are SGHKS and YYEKEE (reference sequence). This CDR3 reads CASSLELAGGPDEQFF. In DNA, the CDR3 is TGTGCCAGCAGCTTGGAGTTAGCGGGGGGCCCCGATGAGCAGTTCTTC.

CDR3 region: CASTARVLAPNNEQFF. The CDR3 DNA is TGTGCCAGTACCGCTCGTGTGCTAGCTCCGAACAATGAGCAGTTCTTC. The chain has TRBV19 and TRBJ2-1; TRBD2 might be the D (5 bases). The germline CDR1 and CDR2 sequences are LNHDA and SQIVND (reference sequence). The CDR3 has 16 amino acids. Trimming left V 7 bases short and J 5 bases short, with 21 bases between.

In this sample, this clonotype turned up a few times. The chain combines TRBV6-5 with TRBJ2-7; 7 bases are a match to TRBD2. Germline V lookup: CDR1 MNHEY, CDR2 SVGAGI. V was pared by 4 bases and J by 3 bases, with 6 bases of the junction left unmatched. CDR3 length equals 14 residues. The CDR3 spells CASSSGLEGYEQYF. The CDR3 bases are TGTGCCAGCAGTTCCGGACTAGAGGGCTACGAGCAGTACTTC.

This clonotype was counted once. The chain's CDR3 is CASSPRVGKETQFF. The CDR3 nucleotides are TGTGCCAGCAGCCCCAGGGTTGGGAAAGAGACCCAGTTCTTC. This chain joins TRBV7-9 and TRBJ2-1; TRBD1 is a possible D gene (5 bases). Germline CDR1 and CDR2: SEHNR and FQNEAQ (reference sequence). This CDR3 region has 14 residues. V was clipped by 5 bases and J by 13 bases, with 21 bases between them.

This clonotype came up many times. The chain employs TRBV20-1 and TRBJ2-1; 11 bases fit TRBD2. Trimming took 2 bases from V and 5 from J; bases not matched to a gene: 17. This CDR3 is built from 19 residues. Germline CDR1 and CDR2: DFQATT and SNEGSKA (reference sequence). This CDR3 is CSARSLTSGIPGSHNEQFF. The DNA of the CDR3 is TGCAGTGCTAGATCATTGACTAGCGGGATCCCCGGGTCACACAATGAGCAGTTCTTC.

The V and J genes are TRBV28 and TRBJ1-4; D is undetermined. V was pared by 6 bases and J by 8 bases, with 16 bases between. The CDR3 totals 14 residues. Germline assignment: CDR1 MDHEN and CDR2 SYDVKM. The CDR3 protein is CASSLRVTREKLFF. The CDR3 DNA reads as TGTGCCAGCAGCCTCCGGGTCACACGAGAAAAACTGTTTTTT.

This clonotype has more than one count but fewer than ten. The chain couples TRBV18 to TRBJ2-4; tentative D call: TRBD1 (5 bases). The J call may be incorrect, as the DNA end agrees better with TRBJ2-7. Germline loops: CDR1 KGHSH, CDR2 LQKENI. The CDR3 length is 15 residues. The CDR3 nucleotides read TGTGCCAGCTCACTGAATCCTCAGGGTTCAGGCGAGCAGTACTTC. Translating gives CASSLNPQGSGEQYF.

The chain is built from TRBV2 and TRBJ1-5; D gene unclear. V gave up 3 bases and J gave up 4 bases, with 10 bases separating them. The length of the CDR3 is 14 residues. Per the germline V gene, CDR1 is SNHLY and CDR2 is FYNNEI. The CDR3 region is CASSDNTKNQPQHF. In DNA, the CDR3 is TGTGCCAGCAGTGACAACACTAAGAATCAGCCCCAGCATTTT.

This chain uses TRBV11-3 with TRBJ2-5; 7 positions match TRBD1. Per germline, CDR1 SGHNT and CDR2 YENEEA. CDR3 length equals 14 residues. V lost 5 bases to trimming and J lost 4 bases; unmatched junction nucleotides: 7. CDR3 protein: CASSLTGDAETQYF. CDR3 DNA: TGTGCCAGCAGCCTCACAGGGGACGCAGAGACCCAGTACTTC.

This clonotype was recorded many times. The chain recombines TRBV14 with TRBJ1-5, with a possible D match to TRBD1 (6 bases). Germline assignment: CDR1 SGHDN and CDR2 FVKESK. The V end was cut by 1 base, the J end by 5 bases, with 24 bases between. The length of the CDR3 is 19 residues. As DNA, the CDR3 is TGTGCCAGCAGCCAAGTACAGGGCGGATTTTTACCCGAGTATCAGCCCCAGCATTTT. Encoded protein: CASSQVQGGFLPEYQPQHF.

The CDR3: CASSSGGTEYSPLHF. In DNA, the CDR3 is TGTGCCAGCAGCTCCGGCGGGACAGAGTATTCACCCCTCCACTTT. The rearrangement joins TRBV7-2 to TRBJ1-6; 7 nucleotides agree with TRBD1. Germline V gives CDR1 SGHTA, CDR2 FQGNSA. The CDR3 is 15 amino acids. After removal of 4 bases from V and 8 bases from J, the junction contained 8 bases not matched to a gene.

This clonotype occurred a few times. This chain uses TRBV20-1 with TRBJ2-7; 7 positions agree with TRBD1. This CDR3 spans 14 amino acids. Trimming at V came to 6 bases and at J to 0 bases, leaving 8 bases not matched to a gene. The germline V gene has CDR1 DFQATT and CDR2 SNEGSKA (reference sequence). The CDR3 sequence is CSADPGTVSYEQYF. The CDR3 bases are TGCAGTGCGGACCCCGGGACAGTCTCCTACGAGCAGTACTTC.

The chain carries TRBV12-3 or TRBV12-4 and TRBJ2-3; the D gene is possibly TRBD1 (5 bases). Trimming pared 6 bases from V and 4 bases from J, leaving 11 bases between. There are 13 residues in the CDR3. The CDR3 DNA reads as TGTGCCAGCAGCATTGAAGGGGCAGATACGCAGTATTTT. Translating it yields CASSIEGADTQYF.

The genes are TRBV5-6 and TRBJ2-7; TRBD2 matches 7 bases. CDR1 is SGHDT and CDR2 is YYEEEE in the germline V gene. The CDR3 spans 15 residues. V was pared by 0 bases and J by 6 bases, with 9 bases of the junction left unmatched. The CDR3 region has the DNA TGTGCCAGCAGCTTGGCCTGGGGGGGGGACCGCGAGCAGTACTTC. This sequence encodes CASSLAWGGDREQYF. Based on the CDR3 plus reference TRBV5-6 and TRBJ2-7, the full variable domain is DAGVTQSPTHLIKTRGQQVTLRCSPKSGHDTVSWYQQALGQGPQFIFQYYEEEERQRGNFPDRFSGHQFPNYSSELNVNALLLGDSALYLCASSLAWGGDREQYFGPGTRLTVT.